This T cell receptor (beta chain) was obtained from a study of blood T cell repertoires in COVID-19. The CDR3 has 15 amino acids. J lost 3 bases, V lost 4 bases, and 6 bases had no gene match. Per germline, CDR1 SGDLS and CDR2 YYNGEE. Donors in Cohort 3 who had recovered were those with two negative PCRs, healthcare professional clearance, or resolution of their symptoms. The data were produced by immunoSEQ multiplex PCR, yet TCRdb's version contains in-frame clones alone and is incomplete. Counted here are 300,000 or so clones, about nine tenths occurring once; the ten biggest clones make up 1.1%. This clone was seen only once.

Material: PBMCs or T cells enriched from blood (not recorded which). The origin of this receptor is a woman aged 25 to 45 who had recovered from COVID-19. The J gene is TRBJ2-7, the V gene TRBV9, with 11 bases identical to TRBD2. CDR3 loop: CASSTGTSGFYEQYF. The CDR3 DNA follows: TGTGCCAGCAGCACGGGGACTAGCGGCTTCTACGAGCAGTACTTC.